The clone carrying this T cell receptor beta chain was counted once. Its antigen is undetermined. TCRdb passed the 5' RACE reads through MiXCR, listing each CDR3 protein once. The sample lists roughly 10,000 distinct CDR3 sequences, approximately 31% occurring once. Treg sorting used a CD4+CD25+CD127-/low gate. V was pared by 6 bases and J by 0 bases, with 9 bases between. Germline assignment: CDR1 GTSNPN and CDR2 SVGIG (reference sequence). This CDR3 is 14 amino acids long. Study-wide findings and caveats: Larger-cohort validation covered only one TCR beta V-J rearrangement.

The source material was Tregs sorted from blood. V gene TRBV30 combines with J gene TRBJ2-6; a possible D gene is TRBD1 (6 bases). The TCR comes from a female donor with breast cancer. The CDR3, as DNA: TGTGCCTGCAGACAGGACTCTGGGGCCAACGTCCTGACTTTC. Its translation: CACRQDSGANVLTF.